This TCR beta chain was documented in a study of molecular identifiers for immune sequencing clone quantification. Overall study results and limits: Clonotypes topping 20 RNA copies carried over 98% of effector molecules but under 1% of naive ones.

This clonotype was seen at least ten times. The target antigen is unknown. The CDR3 extends over 15 amino acids. V lost 0 bases and J 3 bases, leaving 12 bases between the germline ends. Germline V gene data show CDR1 as GTSNPN and CDR2 as SVGIG (reference sequence). The use of previously described methods and listed TCR primers produced the bulk TCR libraries. TCRdb used MiXCR to reprocess the PCR reads, holding one entry per CDR3 protein. Of fewer than 30,000 distinct CDR3 sequences in the sample, 17% were seen once. Sequenced sample: naive CD8+ T cells from blood, with Jurkat cell RNA spiked in. Subset: FACS-sorted CD8+CD4-CCR7+CD45RA+ naive T cells. The TCR originated in a human donor in good health. Some libraries in this study had Jurkat cell RNA spiked in. The genes are TRBV30 and TRBJ1-5; no definite D call. For the CDR3, the DNA is TGTGCCTGGAGTGTACACGGTCATATCAATCAGCCCCAGCATTTT. It specifies CAWSVHGHINQPQHF.